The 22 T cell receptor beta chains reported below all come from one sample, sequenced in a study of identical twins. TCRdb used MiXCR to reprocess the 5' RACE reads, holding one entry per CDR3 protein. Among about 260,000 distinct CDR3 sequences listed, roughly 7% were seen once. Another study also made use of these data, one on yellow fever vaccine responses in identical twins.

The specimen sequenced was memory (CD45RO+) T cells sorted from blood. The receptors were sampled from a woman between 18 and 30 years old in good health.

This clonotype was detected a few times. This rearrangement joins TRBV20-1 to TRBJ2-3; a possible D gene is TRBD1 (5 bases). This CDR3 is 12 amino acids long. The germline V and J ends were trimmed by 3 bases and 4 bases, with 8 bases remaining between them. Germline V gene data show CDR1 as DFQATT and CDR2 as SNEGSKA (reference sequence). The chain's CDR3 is CSARGPPDTQYF. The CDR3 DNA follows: TGCAGTGCTAGGGGGCCCCCAGATACGCAGTATTTT.

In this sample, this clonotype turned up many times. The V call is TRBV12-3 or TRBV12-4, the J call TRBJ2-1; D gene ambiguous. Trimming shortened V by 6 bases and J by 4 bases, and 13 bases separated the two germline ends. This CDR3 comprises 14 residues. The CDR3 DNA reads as TGTGCCAGCAGCCGAGCTCTCCGTTACAATGAGCAGTTCTTC. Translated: CASSRALRYNEQFF.

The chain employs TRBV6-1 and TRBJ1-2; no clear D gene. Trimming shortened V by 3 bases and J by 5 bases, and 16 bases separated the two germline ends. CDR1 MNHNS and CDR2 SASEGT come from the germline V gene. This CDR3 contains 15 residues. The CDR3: CASSEPREGYYGYTF. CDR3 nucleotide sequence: TGTGCCAGCAGTGAGCCTAGGGAGGGATATTATGGCTACACCTTC.

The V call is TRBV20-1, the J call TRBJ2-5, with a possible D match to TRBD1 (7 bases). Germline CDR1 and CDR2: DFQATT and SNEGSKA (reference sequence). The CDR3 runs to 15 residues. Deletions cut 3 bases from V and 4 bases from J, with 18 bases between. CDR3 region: CSASPDRDSRETQYF. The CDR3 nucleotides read TGCAGTGCTAGTCCCGACAGGGACTCAAGAGAGACCCAGTACTTC.

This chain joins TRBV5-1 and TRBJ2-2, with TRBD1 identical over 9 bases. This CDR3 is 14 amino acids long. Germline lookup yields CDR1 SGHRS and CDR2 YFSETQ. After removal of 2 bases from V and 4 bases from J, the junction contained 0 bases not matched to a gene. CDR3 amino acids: CASSLQGATGELFF. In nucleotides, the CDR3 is TGCGCCAGCAGCTTACAGGGGGCCACCGGGGAGCTGTTTTTT.

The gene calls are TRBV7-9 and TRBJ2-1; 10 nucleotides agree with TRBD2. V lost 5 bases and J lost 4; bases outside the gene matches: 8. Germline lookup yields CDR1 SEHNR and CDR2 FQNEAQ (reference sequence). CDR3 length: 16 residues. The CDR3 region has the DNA TGTGCCAGCAGCGTACAAGCGGGAGGGTTATACAATGAGCAGTTCTTC. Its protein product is CASSVQAGGLYNEQFF.

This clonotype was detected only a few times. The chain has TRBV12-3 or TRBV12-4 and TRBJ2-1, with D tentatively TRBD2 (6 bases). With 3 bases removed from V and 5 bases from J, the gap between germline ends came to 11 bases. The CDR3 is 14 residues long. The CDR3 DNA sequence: TGTGCCAGCAGTTTCGGACTATTCAACAATGAGCAGTTCTTC. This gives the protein CASSFGLFNNEQFF.

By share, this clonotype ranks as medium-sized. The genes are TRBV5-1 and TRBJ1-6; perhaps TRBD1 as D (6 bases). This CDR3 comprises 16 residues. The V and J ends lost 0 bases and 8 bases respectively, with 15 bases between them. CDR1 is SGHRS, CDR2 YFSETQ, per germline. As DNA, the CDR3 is TGCGCCAGCAGCTTGGGCGGGACATCGCTGCATTCACCCCTCCACTTT. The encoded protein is CASSLGGTSLHSPLHF.

CDR3 region: CASSYLRLRGGGINTGELFF. Written as DNA, the CDR3 is TGCGCCAGCAGCTACCTCCGGTTAAGAGGAGGGGGGATAAACACCGGGGAGCTGTTTTTT. The chain links TRBV5-1 to TRBJ2-2; possibly TRBD1 or TRBD2 for D (6 bases each). V lost 3 bases, J lost 2 bases, and 26 bases lay in between. The CDR3 has 20 amino acids. Looked up from germline, CDR1 is SGHRS and CDR2 is YFSETQ. The full variable domain, its missing parts supplied by reference TRBV5-1 and TRBJ2-2, is KAGVTQTPRYLIKTRGQQVTLSCSPISGHRSVSWYQQTPGQGLQFLFEYFSETQRNKGNFPGRFSGRQFSNSRSEMNVSTLELGDSALYLCASSYLRLRGGGINTGELFFGEGSRLTVL.

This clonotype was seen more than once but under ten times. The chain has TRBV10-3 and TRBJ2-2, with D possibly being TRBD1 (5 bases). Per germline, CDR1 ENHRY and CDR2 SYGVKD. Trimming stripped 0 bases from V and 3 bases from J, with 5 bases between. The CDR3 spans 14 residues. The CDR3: CAISESGDTGELFF. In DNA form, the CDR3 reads TGTGCCATCAGTGAGTCAGGGGACACCGGGGAGCTGTTTTTT.

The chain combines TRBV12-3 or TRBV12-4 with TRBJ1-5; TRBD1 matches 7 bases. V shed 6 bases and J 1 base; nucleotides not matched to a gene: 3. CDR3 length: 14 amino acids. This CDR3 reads CASSPGGSNQPQHF. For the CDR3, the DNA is TGTGCCAGCAGCCCAGGGGGGAGCAATCAGCCCCAGCATTTT.

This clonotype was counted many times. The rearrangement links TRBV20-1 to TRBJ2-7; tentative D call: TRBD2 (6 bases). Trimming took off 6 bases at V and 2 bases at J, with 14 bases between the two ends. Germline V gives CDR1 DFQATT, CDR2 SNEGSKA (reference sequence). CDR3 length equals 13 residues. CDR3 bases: TGCAGTGCCGTCCCTGCGGGGCCCTACGAGCAGTACTTC. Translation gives CSAVPAGPYEQYF.

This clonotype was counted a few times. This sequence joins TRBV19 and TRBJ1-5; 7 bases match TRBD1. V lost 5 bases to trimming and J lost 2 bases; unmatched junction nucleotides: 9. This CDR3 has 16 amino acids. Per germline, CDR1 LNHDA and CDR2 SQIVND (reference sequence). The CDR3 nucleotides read TGTGCCAGTAGTCCACAGGGGACCTACGGCAATCAGCCCCAGCATTTT. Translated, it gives CASSPQGTYGNQPQHF.

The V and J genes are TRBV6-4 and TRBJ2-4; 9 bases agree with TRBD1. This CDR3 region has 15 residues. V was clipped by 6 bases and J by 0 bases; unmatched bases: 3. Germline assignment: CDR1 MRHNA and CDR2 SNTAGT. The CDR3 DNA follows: TGTGCCAGCAGGGGACAGGGAAGAGCCAAAAACATTCAGTACTTC. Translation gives CASRGQGRAKNIQYF.

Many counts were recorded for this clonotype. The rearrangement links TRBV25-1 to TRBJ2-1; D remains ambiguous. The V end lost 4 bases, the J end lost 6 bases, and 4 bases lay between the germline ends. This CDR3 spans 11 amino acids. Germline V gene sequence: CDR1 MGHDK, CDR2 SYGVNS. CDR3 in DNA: TGTGCCAGCAGTGGAACCAATGAGCAGTTCTTC. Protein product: CASSGTNEQFF.

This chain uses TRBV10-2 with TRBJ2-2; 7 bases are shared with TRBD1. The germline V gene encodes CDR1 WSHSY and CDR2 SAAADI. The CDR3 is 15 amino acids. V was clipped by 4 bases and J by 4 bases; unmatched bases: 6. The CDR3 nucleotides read TGCGCCAGCAGTGGTTCAGGGGGTAGCACCGGGGAGCTGTTTTTT. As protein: CASSGSGGSTGELFF.

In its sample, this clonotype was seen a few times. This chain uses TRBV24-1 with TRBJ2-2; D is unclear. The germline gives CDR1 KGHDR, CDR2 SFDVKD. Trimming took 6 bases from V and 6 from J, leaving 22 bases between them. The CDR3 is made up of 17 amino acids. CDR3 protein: CATSPRWPQSRPGELFF. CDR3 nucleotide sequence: TGTGCCACCAGTCCCCGTTGGCCACAATCTAGACCCGGGGAGCTGTTTTTT.

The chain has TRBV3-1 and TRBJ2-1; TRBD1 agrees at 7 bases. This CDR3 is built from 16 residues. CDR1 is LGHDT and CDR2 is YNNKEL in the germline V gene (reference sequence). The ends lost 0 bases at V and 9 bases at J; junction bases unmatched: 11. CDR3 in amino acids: CASSQEPRQGNAEQFF. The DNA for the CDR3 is TGTGCCAGCAGCCAAGAGCCACGACAGGGTAACGCTGAGCAGTTCTTC.

The CDR3 DNA reads TGTGCCAGCAGCTTATCGACGGGGTTTGGGGGGGGCGAGCAGTACTTC. This sequence encodes CASSLSTGFGGGEQYF. The V and J genes are TRBV11-3 and TRBJ2-7, with TRBD2 matching over 7 bases. V lost 2 bases, J lost 6 bases, and 13 bases stayed unmatched. The CDR3 length is 16 residues. Looked up from germline, CDR1 is SGHNT and CDR2 is YENEEA.

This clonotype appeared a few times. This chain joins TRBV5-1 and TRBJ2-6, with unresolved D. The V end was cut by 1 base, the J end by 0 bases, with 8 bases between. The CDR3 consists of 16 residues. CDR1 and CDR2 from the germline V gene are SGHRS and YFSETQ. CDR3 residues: CASSLPSSSGANVLTF. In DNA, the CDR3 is TGCGCCAGCAGCTTGCCGAGCTCCTCTGGGGCCAACGTCCTGACTTTC.

The CDR3 DNA reads TGTGCCAGCACTACGGGACGGACATACAATGAGCAGTTCTTC. Protein product: CASTTGRTYNEQFF. The V call is TRBV5-6, the J call TRBJ2-1; either TRBD1 or TRBD2 may supply D (5 bases each). The CDR3 has 14 residues. The ends were cut back, 6 bases at V and 4 bases at J, with 14 bases in the middle. Germline CDR1 reads SGHDT; CDR2 reads YYEEEE.

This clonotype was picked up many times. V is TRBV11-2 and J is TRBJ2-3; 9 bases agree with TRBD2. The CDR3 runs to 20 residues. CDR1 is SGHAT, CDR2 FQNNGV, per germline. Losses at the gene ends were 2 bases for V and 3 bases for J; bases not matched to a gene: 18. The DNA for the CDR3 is TGTGCCAGCAGCTTACTGCGGGGGGGCAACACCCTTGGGGTGACAGATACGCAGTATTTT. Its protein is CASSLLRGGNTLGVTDTQYF.